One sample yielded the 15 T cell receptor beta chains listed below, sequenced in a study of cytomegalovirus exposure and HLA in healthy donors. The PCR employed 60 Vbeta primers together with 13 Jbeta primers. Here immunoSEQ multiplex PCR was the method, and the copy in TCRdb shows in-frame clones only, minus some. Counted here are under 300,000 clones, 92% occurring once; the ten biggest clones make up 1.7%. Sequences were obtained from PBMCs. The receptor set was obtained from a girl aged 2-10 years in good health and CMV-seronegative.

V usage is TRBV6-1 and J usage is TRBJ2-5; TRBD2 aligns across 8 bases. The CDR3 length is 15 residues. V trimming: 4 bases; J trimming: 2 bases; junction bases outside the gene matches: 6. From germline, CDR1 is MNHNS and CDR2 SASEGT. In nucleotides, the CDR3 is TGTGCCAGCAGTGGGGGCGGGGGGAGACAAGAGACCCAGTACTTC. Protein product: CASSGGGGRQETQYF.

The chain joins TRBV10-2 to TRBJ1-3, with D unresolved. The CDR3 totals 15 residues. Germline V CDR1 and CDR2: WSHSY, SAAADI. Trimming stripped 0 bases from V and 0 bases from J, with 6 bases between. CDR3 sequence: CASSESGLSGNTIYF. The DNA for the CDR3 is TGCGCCAGCAGTGAGTCTGGGCTCTCTGGAAACACCATATATTTT.

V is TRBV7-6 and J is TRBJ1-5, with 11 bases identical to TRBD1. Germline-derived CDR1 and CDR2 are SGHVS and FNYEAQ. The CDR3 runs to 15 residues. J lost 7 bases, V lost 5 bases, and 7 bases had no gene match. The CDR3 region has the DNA TGTGCCAGCAGCCAGGGACAGGGGGTCGGACAGCCCCAGCATTTT. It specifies CASSQGQGVGQPQHF. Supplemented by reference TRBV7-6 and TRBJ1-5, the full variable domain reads GAGVSQSPRYKVTKRGQDVALRCDPISGHVSLYWYRQALGQGPEFLTYFNYEAQQDKSGLPNDRFSAERPEGSISTLTIQRTEQRDSAMYRCASSQGQGVGQPQHFGDGTRLSIL.

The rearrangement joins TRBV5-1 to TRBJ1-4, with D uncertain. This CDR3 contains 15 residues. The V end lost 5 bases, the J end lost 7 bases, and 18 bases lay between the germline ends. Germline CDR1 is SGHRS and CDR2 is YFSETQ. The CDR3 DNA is TGCGCCAGCAGTTCCGGGCGGGCGGATCCTGAAAAACTGTTTTTT. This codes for CASSSGRADPEKLFF.

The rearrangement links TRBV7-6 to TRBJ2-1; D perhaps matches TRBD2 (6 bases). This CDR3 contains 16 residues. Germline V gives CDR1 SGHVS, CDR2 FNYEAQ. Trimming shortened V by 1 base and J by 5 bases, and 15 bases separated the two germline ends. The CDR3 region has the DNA TGTGCCAGCAGCTTAGTTTCCGGGGGTTGGGACAATGAGCAGTTCTTC. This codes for CASSLVSGGWDNEQFF.

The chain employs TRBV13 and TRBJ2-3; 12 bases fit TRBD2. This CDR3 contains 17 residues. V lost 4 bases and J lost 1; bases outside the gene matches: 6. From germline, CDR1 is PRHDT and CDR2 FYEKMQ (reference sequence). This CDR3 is CASSWTRLAGGTDTQYF. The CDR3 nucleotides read TGTGCCAGCAGCTGGACCCGACTAGCGGGGGGCACAGATACGCAGTATTTT.

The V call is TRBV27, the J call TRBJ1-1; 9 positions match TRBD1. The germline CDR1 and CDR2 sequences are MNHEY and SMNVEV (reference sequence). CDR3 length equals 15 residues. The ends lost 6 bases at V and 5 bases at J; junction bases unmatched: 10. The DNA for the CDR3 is TGTGCCAGCAGGGTAGGGACAGGGTTTGGGACTGAAGCTTTCTTT. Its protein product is CASRVGTGFGTEAFF.

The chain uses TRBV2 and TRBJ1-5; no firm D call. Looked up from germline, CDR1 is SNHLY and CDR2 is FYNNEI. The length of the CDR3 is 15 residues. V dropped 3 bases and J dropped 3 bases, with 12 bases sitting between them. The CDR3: CASSEFKSPNQPQHF. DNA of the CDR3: TGTGCCAGCAGTGAGTTTAAGAGCCCCAATCAGCCCCAGCATTTT. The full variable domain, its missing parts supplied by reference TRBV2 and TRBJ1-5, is EPEVTQTPSHQVTQMGQEVILRCVPISNHLYFYWYRQILGQKVEFLVSFYNNEISEKSEIFDDQFSVERPDGSNFTLKIRSTKLEDSAMYFCASSEFKSPNQPQHFGDGTRLSIL.

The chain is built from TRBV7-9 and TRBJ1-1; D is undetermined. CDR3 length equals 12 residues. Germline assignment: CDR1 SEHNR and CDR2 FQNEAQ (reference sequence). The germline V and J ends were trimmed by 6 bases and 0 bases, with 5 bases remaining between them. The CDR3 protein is CASRLMNTEAFF. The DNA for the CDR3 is TGTGCCAGCAGACTTATGAACACTGAAGCTTTCTTT.

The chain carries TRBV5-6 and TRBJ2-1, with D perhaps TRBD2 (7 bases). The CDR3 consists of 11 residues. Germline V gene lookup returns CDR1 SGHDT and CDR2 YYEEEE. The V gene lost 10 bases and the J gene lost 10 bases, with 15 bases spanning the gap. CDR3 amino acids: CAGGEGDEQFF. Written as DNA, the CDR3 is TGTGCCGGGGGGGAGGGGGACGAGCAGTTCTTC.

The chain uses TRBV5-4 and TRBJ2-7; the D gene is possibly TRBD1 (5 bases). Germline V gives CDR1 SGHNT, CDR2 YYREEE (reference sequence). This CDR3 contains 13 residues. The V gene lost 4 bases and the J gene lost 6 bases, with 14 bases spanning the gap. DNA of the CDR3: TGTGCCAGCAGCGGAACCTGGGGCACCGAGCAGTACTTC. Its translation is CASSGTWGTEQYF. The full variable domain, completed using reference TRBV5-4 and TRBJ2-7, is ETGVTQSPTHLIKTRGQQVTLRCSSQSGHNTVSWYQQALGQGPQFIFQYYREEENGRGNFPPRFSGLQFPNYSSELNVNALELDDSALYLCASSGTWGTEQYFGPGTRLTVT.

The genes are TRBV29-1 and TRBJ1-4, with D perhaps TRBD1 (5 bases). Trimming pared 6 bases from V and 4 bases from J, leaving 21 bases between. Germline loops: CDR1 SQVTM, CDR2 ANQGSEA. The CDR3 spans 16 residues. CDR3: CSVGGGSSSLNEKLFF. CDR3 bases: TGCAGCGTCGGGGGGGGGTCGTCCTCTCTTAATGAAAAACTGTTTTTT. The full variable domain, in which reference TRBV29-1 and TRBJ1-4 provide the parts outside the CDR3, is SAVISQKPSRDICQRGTSLTIQCQVDSQVTMMFWYRQQPGQSLTLIATANQGSEATYESGFVIDKFPISRPNLTFSTLTVSNMSPEDSSIYLCSVGGGSSSLNEKLFFGSGTQLSVL.

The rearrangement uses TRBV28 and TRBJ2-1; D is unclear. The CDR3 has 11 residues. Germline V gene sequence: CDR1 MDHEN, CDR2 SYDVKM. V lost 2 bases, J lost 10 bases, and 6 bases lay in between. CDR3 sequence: CASSLGDEQFF. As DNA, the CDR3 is TGTGCCAGCAGTTTAGGAGACGAGCAGTTCTTC. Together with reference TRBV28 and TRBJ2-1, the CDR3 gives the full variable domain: DVKVTQSSRYLVKRTGEKVFLECVQDMDHENMFWYRQDPGLGLRLIYFSYDVKMKEKGDIPEGYSVSREKKERFSLILESASTNQTSMYLCASSLGDEQFFGPGTRLTVL.

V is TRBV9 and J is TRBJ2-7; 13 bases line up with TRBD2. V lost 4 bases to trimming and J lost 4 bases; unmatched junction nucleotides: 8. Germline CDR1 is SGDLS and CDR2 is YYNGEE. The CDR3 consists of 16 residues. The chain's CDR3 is CASSLTGTSGNYEQYF. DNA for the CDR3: TGTGCCAGCAGCCTAACCGGGACTAGCGGGAATTACGAGCAGTACTTC.

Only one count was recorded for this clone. The CDR3 spells CASSAGTSGNNEQFF. The CDR3 nucleotides are TGTGCCAGTAGTGCCGGGACTAGCGGTAACAATGAGCAGTTCTTC. The V and J genes are TRBV19 and TRBJ2-1, with TRBD2 matching 11 bases. CDR3 length: 15 amino acids. The germline CDR1 and CDR2 sequences are LNHDA and SQIVND (reference sequence). Trimming cost V 5 bases and J 5 bases; bases outside gene matches: 5.